Below, 5 T cell receptor beta chains from the same sample are listed, as sequenced in a study of CD8 T cells in Susac syndrome. Random hexamers were used to reverse transcribe the RNA input (about 0.5 to 1 ug). TCRdb called the immunoSEQ multiplex PCR reads again in MiXCR, with one record for every CDR3 protein. The sample gives 180,000 or so distinct CDR3 sequences, nearly 95% of which show up once; around 0.085% is in the top ten. The sequenced sample consisted of CD4+ T cells from PBMCs. The receptors here all came from a human donor with multiple sclerosis.

The rearrangement uses TRBV6-2 or TRBV6-3 and TRBJ2-1; tentative D call: TRBD1 (5 bases). Germline CDR1 reads MNHEY; CDR2 reads SVGEGT. V was cut by 2 bases and J by 2 bases, with 13 bases left in between. The length of the CDR3 is 16 residues. The CDR3 nucleotides read TGTGCCAGCAGTTACCGCCCTGACAGACCCTACAATGAGCAGTTCTTC. Its translation: CASSYRPDRPYNEQFF.

This chain links TRBV18 with TRBJ2-7; no firm D call. With 2 bases removed from V and 2 bases from J, the gap between germline ends came to 19 bases. The length of the CDR3 is 17 residues. Germline CDR1 and CDR2: KGHSH and LQKENI. The CDR3 region is CASSPRRSDLLTYEQYF. The CDR3 DNA reads TGTGCCAGCTCACCAAGGCGATCCGATTTACTAACCTACGAGCAGTACTTC.

The J gene is TRBJ2-1, the V gene TRBV29-1; TRBD2 matches at 8 bases. Germline CDR1 SQVTM, CDR2 ANQGSEA. The ends lost 4 bases at V and 2 bases at J; junction bases unmatched: 4. The CDR3 is 14 amino acids. The CDR3 protein is CSVGAGGTYNEQFF. DNA for the CDR3: TGCAGCGTTGGGGCGGGAGGAACCTACAATGAGCAGTTCTTC.

The genes are TRBV19 and TRBJ1-1; no definite D call. The CDR3 length is 13 residues. V lost 5 bases and J 0 bases, leaving 7 bases between the germline ends. The germline CDR1 and CDR2 sequences are LNHDA and SQIVND (reference sequence). The chain's CDR3 is CASSETMNTEAFF. The DNA of the CDR3 is TGTGCCAGTAGTGAGACCATGAACACTGAAGCTTTCTTT.

The chain carries TRBV3-1 and TRBJ2-5; 11 bases line up with TRBD2. The V gene's germline CDR1 is LGHDT and CDR2 YNNKEL (reference sequence). V lost 1 base, J lost 3 bases, and 1 base stayed unmatched. This CDR3 has 15 amino acids. This CDR3 reads CASSQGGLAEETQYF. The DNA for the CDR3 is TGTGCCAGCAGCCAAGGGGGACTAGCGGAAGAGACCCAGTACTTC.